Below, one TCR beta chain is given with its context. TCRdb's copy holds only in-frame clones and misses some; the assay was immunoSEQ multiplex PCR. The sample includes some 310,000 clones, around nine tenths of them seen just once. These data originate in a study of blood T cell repertoires in COVID-19. Study-wide context: Collection of acute and convalescent COVID-19 samples took place in the United States, Italy and Spain.

Everyone who took part was about 18 to 90 years old, and they came from 20 to 25 US areas. The J segment lost 1 base and the V segment lost 0 bases, leaving 9 bases of the junction unmatched. The CDR3 has 17 amino acids. Per the germline V gene, CDR1 is MGHRA and CDR2 is YSYEKL. The origin of this receptor is a woman aged 30 to 39 who had recovered from COVID-19. The chain links TRBV4-1 to TRBJ2-7; 7 bases fit TRBD1. Sequencing input: PBMCs or T cells enriched from blood (not recorded which). CDR3 nucleotide sequence: TGCGCCAGCAGCCAAGATAATACCCGGACAGGTTCCTACGAGCAGTACTTC. This gives the protein CASSQDNTRTGSYEQYF.